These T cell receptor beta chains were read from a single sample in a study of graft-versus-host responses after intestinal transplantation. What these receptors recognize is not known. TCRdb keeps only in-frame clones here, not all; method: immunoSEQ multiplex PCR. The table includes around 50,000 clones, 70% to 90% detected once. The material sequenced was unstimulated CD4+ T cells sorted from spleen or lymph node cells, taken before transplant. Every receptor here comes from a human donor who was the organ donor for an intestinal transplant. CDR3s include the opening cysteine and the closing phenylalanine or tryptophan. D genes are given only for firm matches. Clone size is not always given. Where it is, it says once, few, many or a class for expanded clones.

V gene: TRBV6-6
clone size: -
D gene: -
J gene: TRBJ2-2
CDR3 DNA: TGTGCCAGCAGTTACTCGACTAACACCGGGGAGCTGTTTTTT
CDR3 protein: CASSYSTNTGELFF

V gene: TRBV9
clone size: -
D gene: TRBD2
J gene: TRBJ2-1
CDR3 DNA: TGTGCCAGCAGCCTCGGACTAGCGGGAGACAATGAGCAGTTCTTC
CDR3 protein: CASSLGLAGDNEQFF

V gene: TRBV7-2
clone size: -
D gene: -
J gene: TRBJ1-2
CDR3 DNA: TGTGCCAGCAGCTTAGCGGCTAGGAATTCTAACTATGGCTACACCTTC
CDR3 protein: CASSLAARNSNYGYTF

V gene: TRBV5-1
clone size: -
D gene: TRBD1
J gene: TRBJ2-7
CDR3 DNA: TGCGCCAGCACCAGGACAGGGATCCAATACGAGCAGTACTTC
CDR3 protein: CASTRTGIQYEQYF

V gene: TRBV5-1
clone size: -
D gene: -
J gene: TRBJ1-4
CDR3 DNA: TGCGCCAGCGGCTTGGACAGTACTAATGAAAAACTGTTTTTT
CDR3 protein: CASGLDSTNEKLFF

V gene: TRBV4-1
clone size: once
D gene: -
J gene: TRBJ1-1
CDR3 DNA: TGCGCCAGCAGCCAAATACAGGGCACTGAAGCTTTCTTT
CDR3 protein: CASSQIQGTEAFF

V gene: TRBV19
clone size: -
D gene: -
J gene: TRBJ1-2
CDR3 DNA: TGTGCCAGTAACGGTTGGGCAGATGGCCGGAACTATGGCTACACCTTC
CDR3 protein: CASNGWADGRNYGYTF

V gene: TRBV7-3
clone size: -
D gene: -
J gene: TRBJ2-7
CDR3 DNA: TGTGCCAGCAGCTCAGGGAAAGGCCACGAGCAGTACTTC
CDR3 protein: CASSSGKGHEQYF

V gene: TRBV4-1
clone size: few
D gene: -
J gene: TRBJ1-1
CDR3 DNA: TGCGCCAGCAGCCAAGCCTCAGGGGCCACTGAAGCTTTCTTT
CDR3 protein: CASSQASGATEAFF

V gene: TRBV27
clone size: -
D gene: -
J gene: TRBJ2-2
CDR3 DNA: TGTGCCAGCAGTACTACTCTAGCGACCGGGGAGCTGTTTTTT
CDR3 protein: CASSTTLATGELFF

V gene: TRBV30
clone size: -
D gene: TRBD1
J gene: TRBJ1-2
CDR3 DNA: TGTGCCTGGACGAGGGGGCTGATTGGCTACACCTTC
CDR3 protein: CAWTRGLIGYTF

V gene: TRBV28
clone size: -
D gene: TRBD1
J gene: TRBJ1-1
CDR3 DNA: TGTGCCAGCAGTTTATGGCCAGGGGGCACTGAAGCTTTCTTT
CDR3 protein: CASSLWPGGTEAFF

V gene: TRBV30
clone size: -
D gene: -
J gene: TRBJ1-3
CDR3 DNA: TGTGCCTGGCCGGTTTCCACTGGAAACACCATATATTTT
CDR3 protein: CAWPVSTGNTIYF

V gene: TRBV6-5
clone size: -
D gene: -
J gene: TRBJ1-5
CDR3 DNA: TGTGCCAGCAGTTATCGGGGGGGACAGCCCCAGCATTTT
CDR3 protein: CASSYRGGQPQHF

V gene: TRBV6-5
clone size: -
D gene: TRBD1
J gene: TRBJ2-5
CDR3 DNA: TGTGCCAGCAGTCTTCACAGGGGCCAAGAGACCCAGTACTTC
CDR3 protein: CASSLHRGQETQYF

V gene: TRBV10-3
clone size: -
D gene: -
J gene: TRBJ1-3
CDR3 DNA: TGTGCCATAGGGGGGGGCCCTGGAAACACCATATATTTT
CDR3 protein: CAIGGGPGNTIYF

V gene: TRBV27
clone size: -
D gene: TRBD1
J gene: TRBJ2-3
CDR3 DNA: TGTGCCAGCAGTTGGACAGGGATCACAGATACGCAGTATTTT
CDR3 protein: CASSWTGITDTQYF

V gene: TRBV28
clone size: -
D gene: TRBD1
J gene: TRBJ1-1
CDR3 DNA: TGTGCCAGCAGGGGACAGGGGCTTCTATCTGAAGCTTTCTTT
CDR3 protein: CASRGQGLLSEAFF

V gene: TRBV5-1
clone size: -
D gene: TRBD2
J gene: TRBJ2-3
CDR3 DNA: TGCGCCAGCAGGACTAGCGGTATTCACACAGATACGCAGTATTTT
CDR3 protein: CASRTSGIHTDTQYF

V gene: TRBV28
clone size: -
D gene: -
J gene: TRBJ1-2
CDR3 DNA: TGTGCCAGCAGTTTGGTGGGAGAGCCAATTAACTATGGCTACACCTTC
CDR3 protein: CASSLVGEPINYGYTF

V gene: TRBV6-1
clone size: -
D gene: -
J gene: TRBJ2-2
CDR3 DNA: TGTGCCAGCAGTGAACACGGGACGAACACCGGGGAGCTGTTTTTT
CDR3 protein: CASSEHGTNTGELFF

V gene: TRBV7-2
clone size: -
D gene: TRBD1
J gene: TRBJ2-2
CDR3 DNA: TGTGCCAGCAGCGCGCGACAGGGGGTCGCCGGGGAGCTGTTTTTT
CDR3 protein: CASSARQGVAGELFF

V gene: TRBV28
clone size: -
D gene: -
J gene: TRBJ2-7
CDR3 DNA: TGTGCCAGCAGTTTCCGACGACTGGTCTCCTACGAGCAGTACTTC
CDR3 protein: CASSFRRLVSYEQYF

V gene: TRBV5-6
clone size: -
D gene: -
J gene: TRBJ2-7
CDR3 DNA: TGTGCCAGCAGTTTAGTTCTTGGGGGCCCCTACGAGCAGTACTTC
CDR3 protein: CASSLVLGGPYEQYF

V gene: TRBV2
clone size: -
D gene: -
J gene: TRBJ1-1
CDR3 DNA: TGTGCCAGCAGCCCGACAGCGACCAACACTGAAGCTTTCTTT
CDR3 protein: CASSPTATNTEAFF

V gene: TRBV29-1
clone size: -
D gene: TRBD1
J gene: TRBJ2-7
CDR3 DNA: TGCAGCGTACGGACAGGAACCTACGAGCAGTACTTC
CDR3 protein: CSVRTGTYEQYF

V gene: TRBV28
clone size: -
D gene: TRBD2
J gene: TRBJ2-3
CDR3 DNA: TGTGCCAGCAGTTTCGGAAGACTAGCGGGATTCACAGATACGCAGTATTTT
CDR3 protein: CASSFGRLAGFTDTQYF

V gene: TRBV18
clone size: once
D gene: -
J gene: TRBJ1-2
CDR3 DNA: TGTGCCAGCTCACCACAATCGGGGTTTGGGGATGGCTACACCTTC
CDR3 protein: CASSPQSGFGDGYTF

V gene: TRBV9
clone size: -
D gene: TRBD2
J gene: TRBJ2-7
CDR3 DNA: TGTGCCAGCAGCGCCCGACTAGCGGGAGGCGAGCAGTACTTC
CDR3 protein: CASSARLAGGEQYF

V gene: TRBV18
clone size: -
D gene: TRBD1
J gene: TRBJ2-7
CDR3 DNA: TGTGCCAGCTCACCTGGACAGGGGCTCCGGGACCCCTACGAGCAGTACTTC
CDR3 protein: CASSPGQGLRDPYEQYF

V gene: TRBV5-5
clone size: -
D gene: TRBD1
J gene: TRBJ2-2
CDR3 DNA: TGTGCCAGCAGCGTCCGGGACAGGGGTCTATGGGCCGGGGAGCTGTTTTTT
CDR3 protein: CASSVRDRGLWAGELFF

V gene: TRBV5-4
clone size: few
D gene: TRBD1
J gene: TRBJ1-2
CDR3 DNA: TGTGCCAGCAGCGCTGGCCGGGACAGGACTAACTATGGCTACACCTTC
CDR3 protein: CASSAGRDRTNYGYTF

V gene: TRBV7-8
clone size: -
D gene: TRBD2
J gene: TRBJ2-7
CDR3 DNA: TGTGCCAGCAGCCCCCTGGGAGGGCCTTCTATCGAGCAGTACTTC
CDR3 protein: CASSPLGGPSIEQYF

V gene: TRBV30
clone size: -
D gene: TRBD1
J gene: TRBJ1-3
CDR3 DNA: TGTGCCTGGATGGACAGGGCCGCTTTTTTCTCTGGAAACACCATATATTTT
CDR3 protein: CAWMDRAAFFSGNTIYF

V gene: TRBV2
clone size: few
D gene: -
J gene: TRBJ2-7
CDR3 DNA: TGTGCCAGCCTCCTCCGGGACGAGCAGTACTTC
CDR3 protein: CASLLRDEQYF

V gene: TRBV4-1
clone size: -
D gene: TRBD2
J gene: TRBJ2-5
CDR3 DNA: TGCGCCAGCAGCCAAGACATCCTAGCGGAGCCAGAGACCCAGTACTTC
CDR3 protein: CASSQDILAEPETQYF

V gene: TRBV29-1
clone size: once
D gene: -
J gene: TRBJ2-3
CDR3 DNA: TGCAGCGTTGACCAACCCCAGGGGACAGATACGCAGTATTTT
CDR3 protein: CSVDQPQGTDTQYF

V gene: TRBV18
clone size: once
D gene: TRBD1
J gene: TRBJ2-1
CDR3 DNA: TGTGCCAGCTCACCTAGCTTGACAGGGACCTACAATGAGCAGTTCTTC
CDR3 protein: CASSPSLTGTYNEQFF

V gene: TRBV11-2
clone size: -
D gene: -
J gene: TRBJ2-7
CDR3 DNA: TGTGCCAGCAGCCGGGGGTTTACCTACGAGCAGTACTTC
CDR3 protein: CASSRGFTYEQYF

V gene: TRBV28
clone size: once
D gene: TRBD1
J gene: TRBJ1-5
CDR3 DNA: TGTGCCAGCAGTCCGGTTGACAGGGACCAGGATCAGCCCCAGCATTTT
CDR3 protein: CASSPVDRDQDQPQHF

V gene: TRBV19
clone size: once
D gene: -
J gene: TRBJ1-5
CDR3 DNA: TGTGCCAGTAGTATGTCAACAGGGACTCAGCCCCAGCATTTT
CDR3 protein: CASSMSTGTQPQHF

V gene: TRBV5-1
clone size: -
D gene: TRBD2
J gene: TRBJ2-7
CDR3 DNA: TGCGCCAGCAGCTTGGTTTCTAGCGGGAGTAGCGAGCAGTACTTC
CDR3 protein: CASSLVSSGSSEQYF

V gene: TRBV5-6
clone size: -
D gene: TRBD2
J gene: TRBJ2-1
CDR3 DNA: TGTGCCAGCAGCGGGACTAGCAATGAGCAGTTCTTC
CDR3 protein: CASSGTSNEQFF

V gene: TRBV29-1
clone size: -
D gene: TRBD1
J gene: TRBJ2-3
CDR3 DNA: TGCAGCGTTCGGGACAGCAACACAGATACGCAGTATTTT
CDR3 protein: CSVRDSNTDTQYF

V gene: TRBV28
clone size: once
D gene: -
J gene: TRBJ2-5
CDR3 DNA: TGTGCCAGCAGTCCCCGCGGGGTGCGGATGGTGACCCAGTACTTC
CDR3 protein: CASSPRGVRMVTQYF

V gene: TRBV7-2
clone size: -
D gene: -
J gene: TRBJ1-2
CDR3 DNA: TGTGCCAGCAGCTTAGGTACTGGGGGCAGGGACTATGGCTACACCTTC
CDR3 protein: CASSLGTGGRDYGYTF

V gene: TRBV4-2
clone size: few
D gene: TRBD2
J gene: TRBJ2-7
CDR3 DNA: TGTGCCAGCAGCCAAGACGAAGCGGGAGGGTCCTACGAGCAGTACTTC
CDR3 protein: CASSQDEAGGSYEQYF

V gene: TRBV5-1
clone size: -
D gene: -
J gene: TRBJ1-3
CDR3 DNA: TGCGCCAGCACACAACCAGGATCTGGAAACACCATATATTTT
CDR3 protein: CASTQPGSGNTIYF

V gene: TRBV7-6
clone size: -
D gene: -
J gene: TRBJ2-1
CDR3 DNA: TGTGCCAGCAGTAAAGGACTCTATGGGGACTACAATGAGCAGTTCTTC
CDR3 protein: CASSKGLYGDYNEQFF

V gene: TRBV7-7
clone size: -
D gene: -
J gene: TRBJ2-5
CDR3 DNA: TGTGCTAGCAGCTCGGACTCACAAGAGACCCAGTACTTC
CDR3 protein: CASSSDSQETQYF

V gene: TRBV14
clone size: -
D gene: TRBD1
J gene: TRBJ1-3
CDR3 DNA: TGTGCCAGCAGCCAAGATAGGGCCTACAGGGGATCTGGAAACACCATATATTTT
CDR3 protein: CASSQDRAYRGSGNTIYF

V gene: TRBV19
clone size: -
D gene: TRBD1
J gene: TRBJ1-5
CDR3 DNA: TGTGCCAGTAGTACACAGACAGGGCCGGGTCAGCCCCAGCATTTT
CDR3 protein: CASSTQTGPGQPQHF

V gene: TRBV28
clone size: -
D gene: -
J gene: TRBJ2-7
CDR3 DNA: TGTGCCAGCACCCGTGGGGACTCCTACGAGCAGTACTTC
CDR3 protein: CASTRGDSYEQYF

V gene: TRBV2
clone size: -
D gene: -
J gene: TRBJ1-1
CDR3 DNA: TGTGCCAGCGCAGATAGAGGGGGCACTGAAGCTTTCTTT
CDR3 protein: CASADRGGTEAFF

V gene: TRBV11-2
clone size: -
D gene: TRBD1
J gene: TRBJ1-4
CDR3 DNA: TGTGCCAGCAGCGCGAGACAGGGTTACAATGAAAAACTGTTTTTT
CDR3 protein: CASSARQGYNEKLFF

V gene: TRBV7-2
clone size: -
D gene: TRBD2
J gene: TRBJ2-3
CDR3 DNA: TGTGCCAGCAGTCGTAGCGGGGCGGAAGATACGCAGTATTTT
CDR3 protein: CASSRSGAEDTQYF

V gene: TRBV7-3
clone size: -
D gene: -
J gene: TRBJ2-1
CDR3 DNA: TGTGCCAGCAGCTCCATAGGGGTGGATTACAATGAGCAGTTCTTC
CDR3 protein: CASSSIGVDYNEQFF

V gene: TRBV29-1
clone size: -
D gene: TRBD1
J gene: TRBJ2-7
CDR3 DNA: TGCAGCGTGGGACAGGGCGCCTACGAGCAGTACTTC
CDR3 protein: CSVGQGAYEQYF

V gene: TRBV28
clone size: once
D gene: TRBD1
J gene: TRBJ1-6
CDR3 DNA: TGTGCCAGCAGTCTTCCGACAGGGCGGAATTCACCCCTCCACTTT
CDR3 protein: CASSLPTGRNSPLHF

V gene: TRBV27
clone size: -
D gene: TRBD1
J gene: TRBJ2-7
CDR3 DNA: TGTGCCAGCAGCCGGGACAGGTCCTCCTACGAGCAGTACTTC
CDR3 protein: CASSRDRSSYEQYF